These 19 T cell receptor beta chains came from one sample sequenced in a study of T-cell memory formation after mild COVID-19. A single record per CDR3 protein comes from TCRdb applying MiXCR to the 5' RACE reads. Of 250,000 to 400,000 distinct CDR3 sequences in the sample, roughly an eighth were seen once. The sample consisted of PBMCs or a T cell subset sorted from them (not recorded which). These receptors came from a young man who had mild COVID-19 (a few samples of this study predate the infection). Cell type and time point are not known.

The chain links TRBV12-3 or TRBV12-4 to TRBJ1-1; D gene uncertain. This CDR3 has 15 residues. The ends were cut back, 3 bases at V and 2 bases at J, with 13 bases in the middle. In nucleotides, the CDR3 is TGTGCCAGCAGTTTTTCCCGAAACCTAAACACTGAAGCTTTCTTT. It translates to CASSFSRNLNTEAFF.

The chain couples TRBV7-2 to TRBJ1-2; D is ambiguous. V was cut by 1 base and J by 8 bases, with 11 bases left in between. The V gene's germline CDR1 is SGHTA and CDR2 FQGNSA. The CDR3 loop spans 13 amino acids. The CDR3 here is CASSLVGRPGYTF. The CDR3 coding sequence is TGTGCCAGCAGCTTAGTTGGCAGGCCGGGCTACACCTTC.

This clonotype came up many times. V is TRBV9 and J is TRBJ2-1, with 8 bases fitting TRBD1. The CDR3 consists of 14 residues. CDR1 SGDLS and CDR2 YYNGEE come from the germline V gene. V shed 6 bases, J shed 2 bases, and the junction held 4 bases outside the gene matches. CDR3 sequence: CASTPQGAYNEQFF. The CDR3 nucleotides are TGTGCCAGCACCCCACAGGGGGCCTACAATGAGCAGTTCTTC.

This chain joins TRBV6-5 and TRBJ2-1, with TRBD1 matching 10 bases. From germline, CDR1 is MNHEY and CDR2 SVGAGI. The CDR3 runs to 17 residues. V gave up 3 bases and J gave up 8 bases; unmatched junction bases: 13. The CDR3 nucleotides read TGTGCCAGCAGTTATGGGACTCCGGGACAGGGGATCTATGAGCAGTTCTTC. Translation: CASSYGTPGQGIYEQFF.

This chain uses TRBV7-9 with TRBJ2-2; no reliable D call. Germline CDR1 SEHNR, CDR2 FQNEAQ (reference sequence). The CDR3 runs to 13 residues. The germline V and J ends were trimmed by 3 bases and 6 bases, with 8 bases remaining between them. This CDR3 reads CASSLQAAGELFF. DNA of the CDR3: TGTGCCAGCAGCTTGCAGGCGGCCGGGGAGCTGTTTTTT.

The chain combines TRBV6-2 or TRBV6-3 with TRBJ2-3; D remains ambiguous. This CDR3 has 16 residues. Germline CDR1 and CDR2: MNHEY and SVGEGT. V lost 6 bases and J lost 2, with 18 bases in between. CDR3 nucleotides: TGTGCCAGCAGCAGTATCACGGGTTCCCCCACAGATACGCAGTATTTT. This encodes CASSSITGSPTDTQYF.

The rearrangement joins TRBV5-6 to TRBJ2-3, with D perhaps matching TRBD2 (7 bases). Looked up from germline, CDR1 is SGHDT and CDR2 is YYEEEE. This CDR3 contains 16 residues. Deletions cut 0 bases from V and 6 bases from J, with 17 bases between. CDR3 in DNA: TGTGCCAGCAGCTTGGATCTTCCGGGGGGCAGGGATACGCAGTATTTT. This translates into CASSLDLPGGRDTQYF.

The V and J genes are TRBV7-2 and TRBJ2-1, with a tentative D call TRBD1 (6 bases). V lost 3 bases and J 10 bases, leaving 10 bases between the germline ends. The CDR3 covers 12 residues. The germline CDR1 and CDR2 sequences are SGHTA and FQGNSA. CDR3: CASSFWGTEQFF. DNA of the CDR3: TGTGCCAGCAGCTTTTGGGGGACAGAGCAGTTCTTC.

CDR3 amino acids: CASSLVHRGFGTGELFF. CDR3 coding DNA: TGTGCCAGCAGTTTAGTTCACAGGGGTTTCGGGACCGGGGAGCTGTTTTTT. The chain couples TRBV28 to TRBJ2-2, with 7 bases aligning to TRBD1. The V segment lost 2 bases and the J segment 5 bases; nucleotides outside the gene matches: 11. CDR3 size: 17 residues. Germline V gene sequence: CDR1 MDHEN, CDR2 SYDVKM.

This chain links TRBV7-3 with TRBJ1-5; TRBD1 is a possible D gene (6 bases). The V and J ends lost 5 bases and 6 bases respectively, with 14 bases between them. Germline V lookup: CDR1 SGHTA, CDR2 FQGTGA. The CDR3 extends over 14 amino acids. The CDR3 reads CASSTGQPLQPQHF. Here the CDR3 DNA reads TGTGCCAGCAGCACCGGACAGCCACTTCAGCCCCAGCATTTT.

This clonotype was counted ten times or more. The chain carries TRBV5-1 and TRBJ2-3; 9 nucleotides agree with TRBD2. In germline, CDR1 is SGHRS, CDR2 YFSETQ. This CDR3 has 13 amino acids. J gave up 5 bases and V 4 bases, and 2 bases lay outside the gene matches. CDR3 sequence (DNA): TGCGCCAGCAGCGCGGGGGGGGGAGATACGCAGTATTTT. It yields the protein CASSAGGGDTQYF.

In its sample, this clonotype was seen a few times. The chain has TRBV7-2 and TRBJ1-1; D perhaps matches TRBD1 (5 bases). There are 15 residues in the CDR3. V was cut by 4 bases and J by 1 base, with 13 bases left in between. Germline V lookup: CDR1 SGHTA, CDR2 FQGNSA. The DNA for the CDR3 is TGTGCCAGCAGCTCATCAGTCCAGGGGAACACTGAAGCTTTCTTT. Translation: CASSSSVQGNTEAFF.

This chain connects TRBV10-3 to TRBJ2-6; the D is unclear. The CDR3 sequence is 13 residues long. Germline V gene lookup returns CDR1 ENHRY and CDR2 SYGVKD. V gave up 6 bases and J gave up 0 bases, with 3 bases separating them. The CDR3 loop reads CAIRSSGANVLTF. DNA for the CDR3: TGTGCCATCAGGAGCTCTGGGGCCAACGTCCTGACTTTC.

This clonotype was observed a handful of times. This sequence joins TRBV4-1 and TRBJ2-2, with D possibly matching TRBD2 (5 bases). V was cut by 0 bases and J by 4 bases, with 12 bases left in between. CDR3 length: 16 amino acids. Per germline, CDR1 MGHRA and CDR2 YSYEKL. CDR3 in amino acids: CASSQDFTSGTGELFF. The CDR3 DNA follows: TGCGCCAGCAGCCAAGATTTTACTAGTGGCACCGGGGAGCTGTTTTTT.

The chain recombines TRBV7-2 with TRBJ2-3, with D perhaps matching TRBD2 (6 bases). This CDR3 region has 16 residues. The germline V gene has CDR1 SGHTA and CDR2 FQGNSA. Trimming removed 3 bases from V and 1 base from J, with 14 bases in between. As DNA, the CDR3 is TGTGCCAGCAGCTTGTATACGGAGCGGGGCACAGATACGCAGTATTTT. As protein: CASSLYTERGTDTQYF.

The rearrangement uses TRBV5-1 and TRBJ2-1; 8 bases agree with TRBD2. CDR3 length: 12 residues. J lost 10 bases, V lost 4 bases, and 4 bases had no gene match. CDR1 is SGHRS, CDR2 YFSETQ, per germline. This CDR3 is CASSRRGAEQFF. DNA of the CDR3: TGCGCCAGCAGCAGGCGGGGGGCCGAGCAGTTCTTC.

This clonotype has more than one count but fewer than ten. The chain carries TRBV9 and TRBJ2-5; 8 bases are shared with TRBD2. V lost 4 bases to trimming and J lost 5 bases; unmatched junction nucleotides: 10. The CDR3 runs to 15 residues. CDR1 SGDLS and CDR2 YYNGEE come from the germline V gene. CDR3 coding DNA: TGTGCCAGCAGCTCCGGACAGCCGGGAGGGGAGACCCAGTACTTC. This encodes CASSSGQPGGETQYF. Full variable domain (missing parts from reference TRBV9 and TRBJ2-5): DSGVTQTPKHLITATGQRVTLRCSPRSGDLSVYWYQQSLDQGLQFLIQYYNGEERAKGNILERFSAQQFPDLHSELNLSSLELGDSALYFCASSSGQPGGETQYFGPGTRLLVL.

This clonotype was recorded many times. This chain joins TRBV20-1 and TRBJ2-7; D may be TRBD1 (5 bases). This CDR3 has 13 residues. Germline V gene sequence: CDR1 DFQATT, CDR2 SNEGSKA (reference sequence). The V and J ends lost 3 bases and 5 bases respectively, with 14 bases between them. CDR3 sequence: CSASPPTGDEQYF. As DNA, the CDR3 is TGCAGTGCTAGTCCTCCCACAGGAGACGAGCAGTACTTC.

The sample holds many counts of this clonotype. The genes are TRBV5-1 and TRBJ2-3; no firm D call. V lost 4 bases to trimming and J lost 2 bases, with 5 bases between them. CDR3 size: 12 residues. Germline CDR1 SGHRS, CDR2 YFSETQ. The CDR3 region has the DNA TGCGCCAGCAGCATGCTCACAGATACGCAGTATTTT. This codes for CASSMLTDTQYF.